This TCR beta chain was identified during a study of molecular identifiers for immune sequencing clone quantification. Sorting recovered naive CD8 T cells on a CD8+CD4-CCR7+CD45RA+ profile. MiXCR, applied by TCRdb to the PCR reads, yields one record per CDR3 protein. Counted here are approximately 100,000 distinct CDR3 sequences, over 30% occurring once; the ten biggest clones make up around 4.2%. This clonotype was seen a handful of times. Trimming stripped 6 bases from V and 2 bases from J, with 8 bases between. Germline CDR1 DFQATT, CDR2 SNEGSKA (reference sequence). The CDR3 loop spans 11 amino acids.

The chain couples TRBV20-1 to TRBJ2-7; TRBD1 is a possible D gene (5 bases). Sequenced material: naive CD8+ T cells from blood, with Jurkat cell RNA spiked in. Documented subset: FACS-sorted CD8+CD4-CCR7+CD45RA+ naive T cells. The receptor was isolated from a human donor in good health. Some libraries in this study had Jurkat cell RNA spiked in. CDR3 DNA: TGCAGTGCCCCACAGGCCTACGAGCAGTACTTC. Amino acid sequence: CSAPQAYEQYF.